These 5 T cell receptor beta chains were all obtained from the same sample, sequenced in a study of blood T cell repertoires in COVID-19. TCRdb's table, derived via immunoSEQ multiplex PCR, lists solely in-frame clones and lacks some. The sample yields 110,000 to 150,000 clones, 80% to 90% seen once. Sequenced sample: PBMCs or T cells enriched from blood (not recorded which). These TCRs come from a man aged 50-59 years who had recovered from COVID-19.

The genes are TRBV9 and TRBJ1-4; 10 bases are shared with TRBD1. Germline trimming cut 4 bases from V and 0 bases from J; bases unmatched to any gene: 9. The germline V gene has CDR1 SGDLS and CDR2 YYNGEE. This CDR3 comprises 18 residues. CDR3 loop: CASSPRQGAPATNEKLFF. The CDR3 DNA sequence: TGTGCCAGCAGCCCTCGACAGGGGGCGCCGGCAACTAATGAAAAACTGTTTTTT. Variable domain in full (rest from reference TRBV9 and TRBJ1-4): DSGVTQTPKHLITATGQRVTLRCSPRSGDLSVYWYQQSLDQGLQFLIQYYNGEERAKGNILERFSAQQFPDLHSELNLSSLELGDSALYFCASSPRQGAPATNEKLFFGSGTQLSVL.

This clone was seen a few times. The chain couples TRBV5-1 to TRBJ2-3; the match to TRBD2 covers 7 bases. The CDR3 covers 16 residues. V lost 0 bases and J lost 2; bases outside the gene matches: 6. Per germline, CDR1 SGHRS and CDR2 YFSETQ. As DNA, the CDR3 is TGCGCCAGCAGCTTGGGACTAGCTCGGGCCACAGATACGCAGTATTTT. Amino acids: CASSLGLARATDTQYF.

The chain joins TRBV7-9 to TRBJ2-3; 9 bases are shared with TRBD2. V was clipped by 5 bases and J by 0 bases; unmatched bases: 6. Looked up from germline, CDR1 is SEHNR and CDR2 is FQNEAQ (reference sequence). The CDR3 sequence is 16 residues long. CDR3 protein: CASSPGTSSSTDTQYF. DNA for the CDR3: TGTGCCAGCAGCCCCGGGACTAGCTCAAGCACAGATACGCAGTATTTT.

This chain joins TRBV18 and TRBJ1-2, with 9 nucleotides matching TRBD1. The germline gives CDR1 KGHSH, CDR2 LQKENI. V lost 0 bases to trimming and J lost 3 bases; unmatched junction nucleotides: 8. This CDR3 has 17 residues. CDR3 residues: CASSPPGRQGVDYGYTF. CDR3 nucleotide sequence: TGTGCCAGCTCACCACCTGGACGACAGGGGGTAGACTATGGCTACACCTTC. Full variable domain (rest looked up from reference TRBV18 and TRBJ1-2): NAGVMQNPRHLVRRRGQEARLRCSPMKGHSHVYWYRQLPEEGLKFMVYLQKENIIDESGMPKERFSAEFPKEGPSILRIQQVVRGDSAAYFCASSPPGRQGVDYGYTFGSGTRLTVV.

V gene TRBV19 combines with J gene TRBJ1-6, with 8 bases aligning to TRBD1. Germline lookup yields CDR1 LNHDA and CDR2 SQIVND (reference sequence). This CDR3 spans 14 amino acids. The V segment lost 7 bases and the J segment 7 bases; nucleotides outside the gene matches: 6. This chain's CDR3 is CASTLDRENSPLHF. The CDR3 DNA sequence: TGTGCCAGTACCCTGGACAGGGAGAATTCACCCCTCCACTTT.